This TCR beta chain was observed in a study of shared clonotypes between healthy human individuals. The wider study: Participating donors consisted of a couple of women and a few men aged 18 to 49.

In the authors' workflow: Sequence data from immunoSEQ were junction-only and lacked quality scores; consequently, filtering differed. The data were produced by immunoSEQ multiplex PCR, yet TCRdb's version contains in-frame clones alone and is incomplete. The V and J calls and clone size were taken over from that table, and D and trimming were inferred from the DNA. The data hold some 95,000 clones, with around 68% observed a single time. In its sample, this clone was seen once. The authors combined CD45RO+ cells with CCR7-negative CD45RA+ TemRA cells as CD8 memory. Germline CDR1 and CDR2: MNHEY and SMNVEV (reference sequence). The CDR3 has 15 residues. The ends were cut back, 3 bases at V and 7 bases at J, with 18 bases in the middle.

What was sequenced was memory CD8+ T cells sorted from blood. The sample's subset: CD45RO+ cells pooled with CCR7-negative TemRA cells. This clonotype was obtained from a man aged 25-45 years in good health. V usage is TRBV27 and J usage is TRBJ2-5; unclear D gene. CDR3 in amino acids: CASSLLPPVFATQYF. The CDR3, as DNA: TGTGCCAGCAGTTTGCTGCCCCCCGTGTTTGCGACCCAGTACTTC.